The 18 T cell receptor beta chains below all came from one sample that was sequenced in a study of T-cell memory formation after mild COVID-19. TCRdb called the 5' RACE reads again in MiXCR, with one record for every CDR3 protein. The table shows 450,000 or so distinct CDR3 sequences, with around 20% occurring only once. The specimen sequenced was PBMCs or a T cell subset sorted from them (not recorded which). The receptors were sampled from an adult woman who had mild COVID-19 (a few samples of this study predate the infection). Cell type and time point are not known.

This rearrangement joins TRBV5-1 to TRBJ2-6; D call uncertain. V lost 3 bases and J 0 bases, leaving 7 bases between the germline ends. From germline, CDR1 is SGHRS and CDR2 YFSETQ. The CDR3 loop spans 15 amino acids. The CDR3 DNA follows: TGCGCCAGCAGCTCCCCGGGCTCTGGGGCCAACGTCCTGACTTTC. Protein sequence: CASSSPGSGANVLTF.

The chain employs TRBV5-1 and TRBJ1-1, with D possibly being TRBD1 (5 bases). There are 18 residues in the CDR3. CDR1 is SGHRS, CDR2 YFSETQ, per germline. V gave up 2 bases and J gave up 6 bases, with 26 bases separating them. In DNA, the CDR3 is TGCGCCAGCAGCTTTTTTCTATCGGGGCGCCTAGGAGGCTCTGAAGCTTTCTTT. It is translated as CASSFFLSGRLGGSEAFF.

The V call is TRBV9, the J call TRBJ2-4, with TRBD1 as a possible D gene (5 bases). V was trimmed by 3 bases and J by 10 bases, leaving 20 bases between them. This CDR3 region has 15 residues. Germline lookup yields CDR1 SGDLS and CDR2 YYNGEE. The DNA of the CDR3 is TGTGCCAGCAGCGGAACGACAGCCACCTATGGGATTCAGTACTTC. Amino acid sequence: CASSGTTATYGIQYF.

This clonotype was counted between two and nine times. The chain recombines TRBV4-1 with TRBJ2-1; D perhaps matches TRBD1 (5 bases). V was cut by 0 bases and J by 4 bases, with 16 bases left in between. Germline CDR1 reads MGHRA; CDR2 reads YSYEKL. This CDR3 has 17 amino acids. CDR3 DNA sequence: TGCGCCAGCAGCCAAGACTTGGACAAGGCCTTTTACAATGAGCAGTTCTTC. Encoded protein: CASSQDLDKAFYNEQFF.

This chain links TRBV7-9 with TRBJ2-1; 15 bases agree with TRBD2. The V gene end was trimmed by 7 bases and the J gene end by 3 bases; junction bases not matched to a gene: 4. This CDR3 region has 16 residues. Per the germline V gene, CDR1 is SEHNR and CDR2 is FQNEAQ (reference sequence). The CDR3 DNA follows: TGTGCCAGCACCAGGACTAGCGGGGGGGTCTACAATGAGCAGTTCTTC. It yields the protein CASTRTSGGVYNEQFF. Variable domain in full (rest from reference TRBV7-9 and TRBJ2-1): DTGVSQNPRHKITKRGQNVTFRCDPISEHNRLYWYRQTLGQGPEFLTYFQNEAQLEKSRLLSDRFSAERPKGSFSTLEIQRTEQGDSAMYLCASTRTSGGVYNEQFFGPGTRLTVL.

This clonotype has just a few counts. This chain joins TRBV20-1 and TRBJ2-7, with 11 bases identical to TRBD1. Germline lookup yields CDR1 DFQATT and CDR2 SNEGSKA (reference sequence). The CDR3 contains 12 residues. J gave up 6 bases and V 6 bases, and 4 bases lay outside the gene matches. The CDR3 DNA is TGCAGTGCGTGGGACAGGGGGGCCGAGCAGTACTTC. Its protein product is CSAWDRGAEQYF.

This chain connects TRBV7-9 to TRBJ2-1; 8 bases map to TRBD1. Trimming at V came to 7 bases and at J to 6 bases, leaving 5 bases not matched to a gene. CDR3 length: 13 residues. Looked up from germline, CDR1 is SEHNR and CDR2 is FQNEAQ (reference sequence). CDR3 amino acids: CASNRQGSNEQFF. The CDR3 bases are TGTGCCAGCAACAGACAGGGGTCCAATGAGCAGTTCTTC.

This clonotype was seen a few times. The V and J genes are TRBV3-1 and TRBJ1-1; 8 bases fit TRBD1. CDR1 is LGHDT and CDR2 is YNNKEL in the germline V gene (reference sequence). Unmatched junction bases numbered 3, after V lost 3 bases and J lost 3 bases. The CDR3 has 14 residues. This CDR3 is CASSQDRAYTEAFF. As DNA, the CDR3 is TGTGCCAGCAGCCAGGACAGGGCTTACACTGAAGCTTTCTTT.

The genes are TRBV20-1 and TRBJ2-7; 8 bases match TRBD2. This CDR3 comprises 12 residues. Germline V gives CDR1 DFQATT, CDR2 SNEGSKA (reference sequence). V lost 1 base to trimming and J lost 7 bases; unmatched junction nucleotides: 3. The CDR3 bases are TGCAGTGCTAGAGGACTAGCGCGAGAGCAGTACTTC. Translated: CSARGLAREQYF.

This sequence joins TRBV24-1 and TRBJ2-3; D not resolved. Trimming took 8 bases from V and 9 from J, leaving 11 bases between them. This CDR3 spans 11 amino acids. Germline V gene sequence: CDR1 KGHDR, CDR2 SFDVKD. The CDR3 DNA follows: TGTGCCACCAACCCAATAGGGACGCAGTATTTT. Translation gives CATNPIGTQYF.

CDR3 DNA: TGTGCCAGCAGTGCCCCGGCGACCCTAGCCAAAAACATTCAGTACTTC. Amino acids: CASSAPATLAKNIQYF. The V gene is TRBV28, the J gene TRBJ2-4; D gene ambiguous. The CDR3 extends over 16 amino acids. Trimming took 5 bases from V and 0 from J, leaving 14 bases between them. Germline CDR1 reads MDHEN; CDR2 reads SYDVKM.

This clonotype was counted ten times or more. The chain joins TRBV7-6 to TRBJ2-1; 7 bases are a match to TRBD1. The V segment lost 5 bases and the J segment 1 base; nucleotides outside the gene matches: 5. Germline values: CDR1 SGHVS, CDR2 FNYEAQ. The CDR3 spans 15 residues. CDR3: CASSPRQGSYNEQFF. CDR3 DNA sequence: TGTGCCAGCAGCCCTAGACAGGGTTCCTACAATGAGCAGTTCTTC. The full variable domain, rest sourced from reference TRBV7-6 and TRBJ2-1, is GAGVSQSPRYKVTKRGQDVALRCDPISGHVSLYWYRQALGQGPEFLTYFNYEAQQDKSGLPNDRFSAERPEGSISTLTIQRTEQRDSAMYRCASSPRQGSYNEQFFGPGTRLTVL.

This clonotype turned up a few times. The rearrangement links TRBV12-3 or TRBV12-4 to TRBJ1-3; D gene uncertain. The CDR3 spans 19 residues. Trimming removed 2 bases at V and 0 bases at J, with 20 bases between. CDR3 sequence: CASSLWQIKNYASGNTIYF. DNA of the CDR3: TGTGCCAGCAGTTTATGGCAGATTAAGAATTACGCCTCTGGAAACACCATATATTTT.

This chain links TRBV5-1 with TRBJ1-2, with 7 bases matching TRBD1. CDR3 length: 15 residues. J lost 0 bases, V lost 4 bases, and 6 bases had no gene match. Germline loops: CDR1 SGHRS, CDR2 YFSETQ. The CDR3 sequence is CASSQGQVSNYGYTF. CDR3 coding DNA: TGCGCCAGCAGCCAAGGACAGGTGTCTAACTATGGCTACACCTTC.

This clonotype turned up a few times. J is TRBJ2-3 and V is TRBV20-1; D is possibly TRBD1 or TRBD2 (5 bases each). Looked up from germline, CDR1 is DFQATT and CDR2 is SNEGSKA (reference sequence). This CDR3 comprises 13 residues. The CDR3 DNA is TGCAGCACTCCGGGACGGGGCACAGATACGCAGTATTTT. Its translation is CSTPGRGTDTQYF.

This clonotype was recorded a few times. CDR3 sequence reads: CSASNPGQPQETQYF. CDR3 sequence (DNA): TGCAGTGCTAGTAACCCCGGACAGCCCCAAGAGACCCAGTACTTC. The chain uses TRBV20-1 and TRBJ2-5, with a weak D call TRBD1 (6 bases). Trimming removed 3 bases from V and 1 base from J, with 15 bases in between. Germline CDR1 is DFQATT and CDR2 is SNEGSKA (reference sequence). The CDR3 spans 15 residues.

Many counts were recorded for this clonotype. The CDR3 DNA is TGTGCCAGCAGTTACTACGACAGGGTGGCGCAGTTCTTC. This translates into CASSYYDRVAQFF. The chain links TRBV6-6 to TRBJ2-1; 7 bases match TRBD1. The length of the CDR3 is 13 residues. V lost 1 base to trimming and J lost 12 bases; unmatched junction nucleotides: 6. Germline values: CDR1 MNHNY, CDR2 SVGAGI (reference sequence).

The chain links TRBV20-1 to TRBJ2-1; unclear D gene. V lost 3 bases, J lost 10 bases, and 13 bases lay in between. CDR1 DFQATT and CDR2 SNEGSKA come from the germline V gene (reference sequence). The CDR3 sequence is 12 residues long. In nucleotides, the CDR3 is TGCAGTGCTAGGTCCCGCGTATCCGAGCAGTTCTTC. It translates to CSARSRVSEQFF.